This T cell receptor (beta chain) is drawn from a study of blood T cell repertoires in COVID-19 (dated by TCRdb to 2019 to 2021). For the wider study: The collaborator samples originated in the United States, Italy and Spain and spanned the acute and convalescent phases of COVID-19. The prospective study material was composed of cDNA or gDNA derived from T cells, B-cell-depleted T cells, or PBMCs. The dataset comprised deeply sampled blood TCRbeta repertoires from subjects exposed to, actively infected with, or recovered from COVID-19. A freely available public database, intended as a resource for researchers studying the immune response to SARS-CoV-2, is where the repertoires were released. Samples were obtained from the ongoing ImmuneRACE study (first 160 participants) and from about 1,300 subjects provided by 6 global collaborators. Nearly every sample came with metadata listing a de-identified subject ID, COVID-19 status, age in years and sex. Where available, HLA class I and class II types were taken from metadata supplied by the sample provider and were not determined by assay-based typing. What the research found in general, with its limitations: How much clinical and demographic metadata was included differed by source and by participant, and the metadata was provided uncurated.

TCRbeta CDR3 regions were amplified from genomic DNA by means of the immunoSEQ Assay, a bias-controlled multiplex PCR. The original pipeline was this. Within the assay, amplification of reference gene primers was used to estimate how many nucleated cells each sample contained. Sequence reads were collapsed and filtered to measure the absolute abundance of every unique TCRbeta CDR3 rearrangement. For each sample, productive Simpson clonality was calculated by taking the square root of Simpson's diversity index across productive rearrangements. Drawn from immuneACCESS, this table holds only the in-frame rearrangements with V and J called that TCRdb kept. Clones are partly lost; checked studies trace under half to an unresolved V gene and leave the rest unexplained. Clone size and V and J calls were adopted from that table, with D and trimming inferred from the DNA. The sample table contains about 370,000 clones; only one count was recorded for 70% to 90% of them. The top ten clonotypes cover under 4% of the sample.

Its CDR3 holds 15 amino acids, cysteine through phenylalanine. CDR3 DNA is the only sequence kept; it has 45 bases, read in frame from the first base. Trimming takes 6 bases off V and 5 bases off J; junction bases not matched to a gene: 7. CDR1 and CDR2 (WNHNN, SYGVQD) derive from the germline V gene (reference sequence). Details on this clone: The antigen it recognizes is unknown. Per-base quality was not reported, and no clone a single base away is much larger than it.

One collaborating source in Seattle enrolled patients during active infection and followed them longitudinally through the course of disease. Each collaborating institution followed its own protocols to collect whole blood in K2EDTA tubes. For TCRbeta analysis, collaborators shipped samples in one of three forms: frozen whole blood, isolated PBMCs, or DNA extracted from either of those sample types. The source of this sequence is a woman in her 30s with COVID-19, enrolled during active disease. The rearrangement combines TRBV10-1 with TRBJ1-1; the junction holds 12 bases that match TRBD1. Sequences were obtained from peripheral blood. For the CDR3, the sequence is CASSPGQGARTEAFF. Read as DNA, the sequence is TGCGCCAGCAGCCCGGGACAGGGGGCTAGAACTGAAGCTTTCTTT.